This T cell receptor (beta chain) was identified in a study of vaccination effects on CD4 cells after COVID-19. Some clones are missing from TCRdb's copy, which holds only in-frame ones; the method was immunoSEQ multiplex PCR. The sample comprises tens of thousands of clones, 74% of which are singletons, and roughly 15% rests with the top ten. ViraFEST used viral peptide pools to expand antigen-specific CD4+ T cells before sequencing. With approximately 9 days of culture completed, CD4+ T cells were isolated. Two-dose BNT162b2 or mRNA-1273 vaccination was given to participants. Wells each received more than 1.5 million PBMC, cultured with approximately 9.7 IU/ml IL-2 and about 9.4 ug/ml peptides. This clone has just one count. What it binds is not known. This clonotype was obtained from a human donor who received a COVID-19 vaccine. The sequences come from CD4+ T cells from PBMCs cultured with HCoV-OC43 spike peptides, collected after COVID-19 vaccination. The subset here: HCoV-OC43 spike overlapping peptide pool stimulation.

The CDR3 bases are TGTGCCTGCCCCGGGGGGGGGTTCTCTTACAATGAGCAGTTCTTC. This sequence encodes CACPGGGFSYNEQFF. V gene TRBV30 combines with J gene TRBJ2-1, with 8 bases fitting TRBD2. Germline V gene data show CDR1 as GTSNPN and CDR2 as SVGIG (reference sequence). The CDR3 has 15 residues. Unmatched junction bases numbered 11, after V lost 6 bases and J lost 4 bases.